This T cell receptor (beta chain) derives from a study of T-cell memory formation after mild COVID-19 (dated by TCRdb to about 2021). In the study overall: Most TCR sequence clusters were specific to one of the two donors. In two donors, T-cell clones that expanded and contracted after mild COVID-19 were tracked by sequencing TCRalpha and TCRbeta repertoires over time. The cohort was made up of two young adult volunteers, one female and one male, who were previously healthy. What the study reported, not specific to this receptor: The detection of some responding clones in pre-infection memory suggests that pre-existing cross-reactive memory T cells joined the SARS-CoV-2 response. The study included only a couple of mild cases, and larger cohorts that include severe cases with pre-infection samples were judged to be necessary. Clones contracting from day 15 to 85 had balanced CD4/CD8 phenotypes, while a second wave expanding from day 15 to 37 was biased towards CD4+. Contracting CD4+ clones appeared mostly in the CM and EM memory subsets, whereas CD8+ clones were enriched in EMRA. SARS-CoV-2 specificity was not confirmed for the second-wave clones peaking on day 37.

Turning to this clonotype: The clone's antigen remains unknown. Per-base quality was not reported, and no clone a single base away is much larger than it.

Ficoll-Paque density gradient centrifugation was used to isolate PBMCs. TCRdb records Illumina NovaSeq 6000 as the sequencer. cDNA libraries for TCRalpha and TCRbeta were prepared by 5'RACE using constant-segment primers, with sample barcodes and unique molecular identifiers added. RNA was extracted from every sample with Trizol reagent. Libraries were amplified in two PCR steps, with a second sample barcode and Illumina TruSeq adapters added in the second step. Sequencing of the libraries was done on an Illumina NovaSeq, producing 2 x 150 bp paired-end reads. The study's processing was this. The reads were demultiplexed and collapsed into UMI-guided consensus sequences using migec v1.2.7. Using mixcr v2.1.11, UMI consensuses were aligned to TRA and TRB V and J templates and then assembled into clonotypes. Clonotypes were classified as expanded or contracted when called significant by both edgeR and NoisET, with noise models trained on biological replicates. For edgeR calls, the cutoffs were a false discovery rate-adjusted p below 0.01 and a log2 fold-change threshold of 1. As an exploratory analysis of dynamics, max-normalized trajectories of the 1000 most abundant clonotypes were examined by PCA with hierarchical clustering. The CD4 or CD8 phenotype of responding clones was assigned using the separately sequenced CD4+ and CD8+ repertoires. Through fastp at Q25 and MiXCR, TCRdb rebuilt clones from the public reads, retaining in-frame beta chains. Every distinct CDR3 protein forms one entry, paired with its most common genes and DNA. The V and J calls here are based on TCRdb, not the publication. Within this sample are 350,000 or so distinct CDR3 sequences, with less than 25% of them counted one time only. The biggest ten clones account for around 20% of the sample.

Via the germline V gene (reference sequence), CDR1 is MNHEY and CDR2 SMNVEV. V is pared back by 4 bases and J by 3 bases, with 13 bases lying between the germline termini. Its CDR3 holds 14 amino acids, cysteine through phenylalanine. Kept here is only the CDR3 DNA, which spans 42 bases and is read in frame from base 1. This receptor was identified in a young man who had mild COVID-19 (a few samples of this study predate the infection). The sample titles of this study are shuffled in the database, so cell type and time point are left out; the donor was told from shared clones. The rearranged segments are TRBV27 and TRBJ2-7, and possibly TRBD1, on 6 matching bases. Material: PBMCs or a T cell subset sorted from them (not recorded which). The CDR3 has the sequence CASSSPSDSYEQYF. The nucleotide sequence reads TGTGCCAGCAGTTCCCCCTCGGACAGCTACGAGCAGTACTTC.